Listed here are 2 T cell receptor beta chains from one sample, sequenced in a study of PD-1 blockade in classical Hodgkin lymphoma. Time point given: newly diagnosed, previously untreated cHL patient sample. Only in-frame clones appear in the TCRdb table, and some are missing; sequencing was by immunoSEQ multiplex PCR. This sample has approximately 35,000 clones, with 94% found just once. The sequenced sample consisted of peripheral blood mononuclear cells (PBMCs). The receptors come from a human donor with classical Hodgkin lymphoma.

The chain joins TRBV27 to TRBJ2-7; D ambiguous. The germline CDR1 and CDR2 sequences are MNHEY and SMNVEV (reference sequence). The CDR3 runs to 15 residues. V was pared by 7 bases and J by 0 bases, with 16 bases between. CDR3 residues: CASKPSPRSSYEQYF. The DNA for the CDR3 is TGTGCCAGCAAGCCTTCTCCGAGGAGCTCCTACGAGCAGTACTTC.

The DNA of the CDR3 is TGCGCTCAGCGGGGCTACGAGCAGTACTTC. Protein sequence: CAQRGYEQYF. V and J are TRBV10-1 and TRBJ2-7, with 7 nucleotides matching TRBD2. The germline V gene encodes CDR1 WNHNN and CDR2 SYGVQD (reference sequence). The CDR3 extends over 10 amino acids.